Presented here are 25 T cell receptor beta chains from one specimen sequenced in a study of human T cells and chemical hapten exposure (dated by TCRdb to about 2021). Libraries were built with RACE. TCRdb names NextSeq 500 as the instrument used. TCRdb trimmed the raw reads at Q25, called clones with MiXCR and kept productive beta chains. Rows with a matching CDR3 protein are joined into one entry that keeps the most common DNA and genes. This sample holds some 77,000 distinct CDR3 sequences; about 9.3% were observed only once. In total, the top ten clones hold roughly 1.4% of the sample. Reading the label with the study, this specimen's time point is: patch test 1, 2 weeks after DPC sensitization. What this sample's treatment or condition label stands for: therapeutic diphenylcyclopropenone sensitization with weekly scalp DPC. This sample comprised whole blood, obtained in connection with sensitization to the hapten diphenylcyclopropenone (DPC). The receptors were sampled from a woman in her 50s with alopecia areata. Some clones in this sample may be carry-over from other donors' samples.

The rearrangement uses TRBV5-1 and TRBJ2-5, with TRBD2 matching over 7 bases. The trim removed 9 bases at V and 2 bases at J, leaving 10 bases unmatched. This CDR3 is built from 14 residues. Germline V gene sequence: CDR1 SGHRS, CDR2 YFSETQ. This CDR3 reads CATRELASQETQYF. The DNA for the CDR3 is TGCGCCACCAGAGAACTAGCGTCTCAAGAGACCCAGTACTTC.

The chain carries TRBV29-1 and TRBJ1-2; D ambiguous. The CDR3 runs to 13 residues. Germline V gene lookup returns CDR1 SQVTM and CDR2 ANQGSEA. V was shortened by 0 bases and J by 8 bases, with 13 bases between the two germline ends. The CDR3 DNA reads as TGCAGCGTTGAAGACGAAGGGTTAGGGGGCTACACCTTC. As protein: CSVEDEGLGGYTF. Variable domain in full (rest from reference TRBV29-1 and TRBJ1-2): SAVISQKPSRDICQRGTSLTIQCQVDSQVTMMFWYRQQPGQSLTLIATANQGSEATYESGFVIDKFPISRPNLTFSTLTVSNMSPEDSSIYLCSVEDEGLGGYTFGSGTRLTVV.

This clonotype occurred a few times. The chain uses TRBV5-5 and TRBJ2-3; 14 bases line up with TRBD2. CDR3 length: 21 amino acids. The germline gives CDR1 SGHKS, CDR2 YYEKEE (reference sequence). J gave up 1 base and V 1 base, and 14 bases lay outside the gene matches. The CDR3 loop is CASSLRRTGTSGSGGTDTQYF. CDR3 sequence (DNA): TGTGCCAGCAGCTTGCGGCGTACCGGGACTAGCGGGAGTGGGGGCACAGATACGCAGTATTTT. Full variable domain (rest looked up from reference TRBV5-5 and TRBJ2-3): DAGVTQSPTHLIKTRGQQVTLRCSPISGHKSVSWYQQVLGQGPQFIFQYYEKEERGRGNFPDRFSARQFPNYSSELNVNALLLGDSALYLCASSLRRTGTSGSGGTDTQYFGPGTRLTVL.

The chain joins TRBV5-4 to TRBJ2-1; D possibly uses TRBD1 or TRBD2 (5 bases each). Germline V gene data show CDR1 as SGHNT and CDR2 as YYREEE (reference sequence). The V gene lost 7 bases and the J gene lost 8 bases, with 22 bases spanning the gap. The CDR3 covers 15 residues. Here the CDR3 DNA reads TGTGCCAGCGGCGAACCGGGACGGAGCCCCCATGAGCAGTTCTTC. As protein: CASGEPGRSPHEQFF.

The V call is TRBV6-6, the J call TRBJ1-1, with a possible D match to TRBD1 (5 bases). This CDR3 contains 16 residues. Looked up from germline, CDR1 is MNHNY and CDR2 is SVGAGI (reference sequence). V shed 5 bases and J shed 2 bases, with 18 bases lying between them. The CDR3 nucleotides are TGTGCCAGCAGTCCCTCGGTAGGGGCGGGAAACACTGAAGCTTTCTTT. This translates into CASSPSVGAGNTEAFF.

The J gene is TRBJ2-2, the V gene TRBV29-1; D uncertain. Germline CDR1 reads SQVTM; CDR2 reads ANQGSEA. The CDR3 has 12 amino acids. V was pared by 2 bases and J by 4 bases, with 5 bases between. CDR3 amino acids: CSVEQFTGELFF. The CDR3 DNA is TGCAGCGTTGAACAATTCACCGGGGAGCTGTTTTTT.

This rearrangement joins TRBV29-1 to TRBJ2-7; D uncertain. CDR1 is SQVTM and CDR2 is ANQGSEA in the germline V gene. V was clipped by 7 bases and J by 5 bases, with 15 bases between them. This CDR3 comprises 12 residues. This CDR3 is CSAHEVGNEQYF. Written as DNA, the CDR3 is TGCAGCGCCCACGAGGTAGGGAACGAGCAGTACTTC.

This sequence joins TRBV11-2 and TRBJ2-5; D not resolved. The germline CDR1 and CDR2 sequences are SGHAT and FQNNGV. The CDR3 runs 13 residues. V was clipped by 3 bases and J by 1 base, with 6 bases between them. CDR3 sequence reads: CASSFRRQETQYF. The CDR3 coding sequence is TGTGCCAGCAGCTTCAGACGCCAAGAGACCCAGTACTTC.

Only a few counts were recorded for this clonotype. The chain combines TRBV4-3 with TRBJ2-3, with D hard to call. V lost 0 bases and J lost 4, with 11 bases in between. The CDR3 covers 15 residues. Germline V gene sequence: CDR1 LGHNA, CDR2 YSLEER. The CDR3 bases are TGCGCCAGCAGCCAAGAGGCCTTGGGTTCAGATACGCAGTATTTT. Its translation: CASSQEALGSDTQYF.

This clonotype was recorded many times. The genes are TRBV11-3 and TRBJ2-1; D gene unclear. Per germline, CDR1 SGHNT and CDR2 YENEEA. V lost 5 bases and J 8 bases, leaving 7 bases between the germline ends. There are 11 residues in the CDR3. The CDR3 nucleotides are TGTGCCAGCAGCCTTCTGCATGAGCAGTTCTTC. It specifies CASSLLHEQFF.

In its sample, this clonotype was seen a few times. The CDR3 loop is CASSFYLRGYTDTQYF. CDR3 bases: TGTGCCAGCAGTTTCTACCTAAGGGGGTACACAGATACGCAGTATTTT. The V gene is TRBV6-2 or TRBV6-3, the J gene TRBJ2-3; a weak D match, TRBD1 (6 bases). Germline-derived CDR1 and CDR2 are MNHEY and SVGEGT. This CDR3 has 16 residues. V was shortened by 4 bases and J by 2 bases, with 16 bases between the two germline ends.

This clonotype was recorded many times. The gene calls are TRBV20-1 and TRBJ2-1; 8 nucleotides agree with TRBD2. This CDR3 contains 13 residues. With 2 bases clipped from V and 9 bases from J, the junction kept 6 bases outside the gene matches. Germline CDR1 reads DFQATT; CDR2 reads SNEGSKA (reference sequence). The CDR3, as DNA: TGCAGTGCTAGAACCTTAGCGGGACCTGAGCAGTTCTTC. Translated, it gives CSARTLAGPEQFF.

In this sample, this clonotype turned up a few times. The gene calls are TRBV12-3 or TRBV12-4 and TRBJ1-2; TRBD1 matches at 7 bases. The CDR3 consists of 13 residues. V shed 7 bases, J shed 8 bases, and the junction held 10 bases outside the gene matches. This CDR3 reads CASTPDRSGGYTF. The CDR3 region has the DNA TGTGCCAGCACCCCGGACAGGTCGGGGGGCTACACCTTC.

The chain is built from TRBV6-6 and TRBJ1-5, with unresolved D. The CDR3 has 17 residues. The V gene lost 6 bases and the J gene lost 2 bases, with 20 bases spanning the gap. The germline gives CDR1 MNHNY, CDR2 SVGAGI (reference sequence). The CDR3, as DNA: TGTGCCAGCAGCCTAGGTTCGGATCTCCTGGGCAATCAGCCCCAGCATTTT. Its translation: CASSLGSDLLGNQPQHF.

Only a few counts were recorded for this clonotype. The CDR3 sequence: CASSRQGSSTDTQYF. CDR3 nucleotide sequence: TGTGCCAGCAGTAGACAGGGTTCAAGCACAGATACGCAGTATTTT. The genes are TRBV2 and TRBJ2-3; 7 bases map to TRBD1. This CDR3 is built from 15 residues. With V trimmed by 5 bases and J by 0 bases, 5 bases remained unmatched. The germline gives CDR1 SNHLY, CDR2 FYNNEI.

The J gene is TRBJ1-1, the V gene TRBV24-1; 8 bases are shared with TRBD1. The CDR3 has 15 amino acids. The trim removed 5 bases at V and 1 base at J, leaving 5 bases unmatched. Per germline, CDR1 KGHDR and CDR2 SFDVKD. CDR3 nucleotides: TGTGCCACCAGTGCAACCGGGACAGGGAACACTGAAGCTTTCTTT. Translating it yields CATSATGTGNTEAFF.

This clonotype was found a few times. The V gene is TRBV2, the J gene TRBJ2-4; D possibly corresponds to TRBD2 (7 bases). This CDR3 spans 14 amino acids. Trimming removed 8 bases from V and 8 bases from J, with 19 bases in between. The germline gives CDR1 SNHLY, CDR2 FYNNEI. The CDR3 reads CASGREGVGYIQYF. Written as DNA, the CDR3 is TGTGCCAGCGGCAGGGAGGGGGTTGGCTACATTCAGTACTTC.

The rearrangement links TRBV21-1 to TRBJ2-7; the listed D gene, TRBD1, was not tested against the DNA. TRBV21-1 is given as a pseudogene. This CDR3 is built from 17 residues. The CDR3 DNA reads TGTGCCAGCAGCAAAATGTCGGACACGGTGTTTTCCTACGAGCAGTACTTC. Protein sequence: CASSKMSDTVFSYEQYF.

In its sample, this clonotype was seen a few times. V usage is TRBV29-1 and J usage is TRBJ2-2; D not resolved. The CDR3 contains 13 residues. Germline lookup yields CDR1 SQVTM and CDR2 ANQGSEA. V shed 4 bases and J shed 8 bases, with 14 bases lying between them. CDR3 coding DNA: TGCAGCGTTGGGTTAGCCCGGCGTGGGGAGCTGTTTTTT. Translating gives CSVGLARRGELFF.

This chain links TRBV11-3 with TRBJ2-5, with TRBD1 matching 9 bases. This CDR3 has 15 residues. J lost 2 bases, V lost 5 bases, and 6 bases had no gene match. Germline V gene sequence: CDR1 SGHNT, CDR2 YENEEA. CDR3 residues: CASSPGQGGQETQYF. CDR3 in DNA: TGTGCCAGCAGCCCGGGACAGGGAGGGCAAGAGACCCAGTACTTC.

This chain links TRBV29-1 with TRBJ1-1; 8 nucleotides line up with TRBD1. The junction had 9 bases not matched to a gene; V was cut back by 4 bases and J by 5 bases. This CDR3 is 14 amino acids long. Germline V CDR1 and CDR2: SQVTM, ANQGSEA. The CDR3 sequence is CSVGQGWIGTEAFF. The DNA for the CDR3 is TGCAGCGTTGGACAGGGGTGGATTGGGACTGAAGCTTTCTTT.

Note on this clonotype: At one of its ends the junction is not consistent with the germline gene, which may arise from a read error. The genes are TRBV5-1 and TRBJ1-1; D is uncertain. The CDR3 length is 14 residues. CDR1 is SGHRS and CDR2 is YFSETQ in the germline V gene. CDR3 sequence reads: CVSSLASKATEAFF. The CDR3 bases are TGCGTCAGCAGCTTGGCCAGTAAGGCCACTGAAGCTTTCTTT.

The table lists this clonotype with a few counts. This sequence joins TRBV12-3 or TRBV12-4 and TRBJ2-6, with 7 bases that match TRBD2. Trimming removed 9 bases from V and 0 bases from J; junction bases left unmatched: 2. The CDR3 sequence is 14 residues long. CDR3 nucleotide sequence: TGTGCCAGTGGGGGGGTCTCTGGGGCCAACGTCCTGACTTTC. Translating it yields CASGGVSGANVLTF.

This clonotype was seen more than once but under ten times. The chain links TRBV5-1 to TRBJ1-1; D perhaps matches TRBD1 (5 bases). The CDR3 sequence is 13 residues long. Germline V lookup: CDR1 SGHRS, CDR2 YFSETQ. The V gene lost 4 bases and the J gene lost 1 base, with 8 bases spanning the gap. CDR3 loop: CASSRTPNTEAFF. The CDR3 nucleotides read TGCGCCAGCAGCCGGACACCGAACACTGAAGCTTTCTTT.

At least ten counts were recorded for this clonotype. The CDR3 DNA reads TGCAGCGTTGACCCCCAGGGGGCAACGAACACTGAAGCTTTCTTT. Encoded protein: CSVDPQGATNTEAFF. This chain joins TRBV29-1 and TRBJ1-1; TRBD1 aligns across 8 bases. The germline CDR1 and CDR2 sequences are SQVTM and ANQGSEA. This CDR3 spans 15 amino acids. The ends lost 3 bases at V and 1 base at J; junction bases unmatched: 7.